Listed here is a single T cell receptor (beta chain). Its antigen is unknown. The source of the sample is a study of somatic mutations in cytotoxic T cells in rheumatoid arthritis. The overall study: Patient blood (about 30 ml EDTA) was collected right after diagnosis, preceding any treatment.

This table comes from immunoSEQ multiplex PCR, and its TCRdb copy is limited to in-frame clones, with some not included. The table lists approximately 12,000 clones, about 83% of them singletons. Overall study findings and caveats: TRBV07 appeared slightly underrepresented in the rheumatoid arthritis patients. That finding was not adjusted to account for multiple comparisons. Comparison of CD8+ T-cell clonality between rheumatoid arthritis patients and age-matched healthy controls yielded no significant difference. Healthy controls did not share the age-linked increase in CD8+ clonality seen in rheumatoid arthritis patients.

After removal of 0 bases from V and 5 bases from J, the junction contained 10 bases not matched to a gene. CDR3 length: 16 amino acids. The germline CDR1 and CDR2 sequences are SGHNT and YYREEE (reference sequence). The chain has TRBV5-4 and TRBJ2-5, with 7 bases aligning to TRBD2. The clonotype comes from an adult with rheumatoid arthritis. Specimen: CD8+ T cells sorted from blood. The CDR3 nucleotides read TGTGCCAGCAGCTTGGGGGGGGAGGGCCCAATGGAGACCCAGTACTTC. Translated: CASSLGGEGPMETQYF.